What follows is one T cell receptor beta chain and its context. The antigen is undetermined. The CDR3 is made up of 12 amino acids. The germline V and J ends were trimmed by 4 bases and 13 bases, with 16 bases remaining between them. Looked up from germline, CDR1 is SGHTA and CDR2 is FQGNSA. The data were obtained in a study of blood T cell dynamics during melanoma immunotherapy. Time point indicated: week 3, after first cycle of checkpoint inhibitor. Study results and limitations: Whether repertoire-driving clones were melanoma-specific could not be determined.

Sequencing was performed with immunoSEQ multiplex PCR; in TCRdb, only in-frame clones are kept and a portion is missing. The table lists 10,000 to 12,000 clones, 85% to 90% of them singletons. The source is a human donor with melanoma. The chain recombines TRBV7-2 with TRBJ1-2, with a possible D match to TRBD1 (6 bases). The sequences come from blood, collected from a patient treated with checkpoint blockade. The CDR3 region is CASSYQQGFGTF. The DNA of the CDR3 is TGTGCCAGCAGCTACCAACAGGGTTTCGGCACCTTC.